The rows below give T cell receptor beta chains drawn from one sample of a study of blood T cells in healthy people across ages. TCRdb reanalysed the 5' RACE reads using MiXCR and keeps one entry per CDR3 protein. The sample consists of under 1,000,000 distinct CDR3 sequences, around 34% of them appearing once. The sequencing sample was made of blood. These TCRs come from a man aged 18 to 29 in good health. Both conserved end residues are part of each CDR3. A D gene is named only where the DNA matches it firmly. Part of the rows lack a size; the others show once, few, many or a class for expanded clones.

j_gene,v_gene,abundance,d_gene,len,CDR3nt,CDR3aa
TRBJ1-5,TRBV20-1,.,.,17,TGCAGTGCTAGCCAAACCCGGGACCCCGCTGGCAATCAGCCCCAGCATTTT,CSASQTRDPAGNQPQHF
TRBJ2-1,TRBV7-2,few,TRBD2,17,TGTGCCAGCAGCTTAGTAGTTAGCGGGGGTGTTAGGAATGAGCAGTTCTTC,CASSLVVSGGVRNEQFF
TRBJ2-3,TRBV7-2,many,.,17,TGTGCCAGCAGCTTAGCGTCCCTCGGGAGTCGAGCAGATACGCAGTATTTT,CASSLASLGSRADTQYF
TRBJ1-4,TRBV7-3,.,.,15,TGTGCCAGCAGCTCGGGGAGGGGAACTAATGAAAAACTGTTTTTT,CASSSGRGTNEKLFF
TRBJ1-1,TRBV7-9,.,.,14,TGTGCCAGCAGCCCAGGGGAAGGGGCTACTGAAGCTTTCTTT,CASSPGEGATEAFF
TRBJ2-1,TRBV11-2,.,.,13,TGTGCCAGCAGCGTATGGGACGCAGGTGAGCAGTTCTTC,CASSVWDAGEQFF
TRBJ2-2,TRBV4-1,.,.,15,TGCGCCAGCAGCCGGAGGGACTTATACACCGGGGAGCTGTTTTTT,CASSRRDLYTGELFF
TRBJ1-2,TRBV6-6,.,TRBD1,16,TGTGCCAGCAGTTATCAAATGAGGGGACAGGGGGATGGCTACACCTTC,CASSYQMRGQGDGYTF
TRBJ2-7,TRBV5-7,once,TRBD2,20,TGTGCCAGCAGTCTTTGGGGAGGGGACTTGATGACAAAAAAAGACAATGAGCAGTACTTC,CASSLWGGDLMTKKDNEQYF
TRBJ1-2,TRBV3-1,.,.,14,TGTGCCAGCAGCCAAGGAAGGGCGTACTATGGCTACACCTTC,CASSQGRAYYGYTF
TRBJ2-7,TRBV7-2,.,TRBD1,13,TGTGCCAGCGGGACAGGGAGGGCCAATGAGCAGTACTTC,CASGTGRANEQYF
TRBJ2-7,TRBV29-1,.,TRBD1,12,TGCAGCGCTGAAGCCGACAGGGACGAGCAGTACTTC,CSAEADRDEQYF
TRBJ2-1,TRBV12-3/TRBV12-4,many,TRBD2,16,TGTGCCAGCAGCCATGGACTAGCGGGGGCCAACAATGAGCAGTTCTTC,CASSHGLAGANNEQFF
TRBJ2-5,TRBV7-2,.,TRBD2,16,TGTGCCAGCAGCAAGGGACTAGCGTTGGGTGGAGAGACCCAGTACTTC,CASSKGLALGGETQYF
TRBJ2-1,TRBV7-3,.,TRBD2,16,TGTGCCAGCAGCTTAAATCCTCGGGGGGTTGACAATGAGCAGTTCTTC,CASSLNPRGVDNEQFF
TRBJ2-1,TRBV5-1,many,.,13,TGCGCCAGCAGCTTGCAGGGGTACAATGAGCAGTTCTTC,CASSLQGYNEQFF
TRBJ1-6,TRBV12-3/TRBV12-4,.,.,13,TGTGCCAGCAGTTCCGGACGGGGGAAAGCCCTCCACTTT,CASSSGRGKALHF
TRBJ2-7,TRBV12-3/TRBV12-4,.,TRBD1,15,TGTGCCAGCAGTAAATCCCGGACAGGGCAGTACGAGCAGTACTTC,CASSKSRTGQYEQYF
TRBJ1-2,TRBV4-1,few,.,14,TGCGCCAGCAGCCAACGGGTTGGGGACTATGGCTACACCTTC,CASSQRVGDYGYTF
TRBJ2-7,TRBV10-2,.,.,15,TGCGCCAGCACCTATGCAGGGGCCAGCTCCTACGAGCAGTACTTC,CASTYAGASSYEQYF
TRBJ1-2,TRBV10-3,few,.,13,TGTGCCATCACCGAGGGGGAGGTCTATGGCTACACCTTC,CAITEGEVYGYTF
TRBJ1-1,TRBV29-1,.,.,11,TGCAGCGGCTTACAGGGAGGTGTAGCTTTCTTT,CSGLQGGVAFF
TRBJ2-7,TRBV4-2,once,TRBD2,15,TGTGCCAGCAGCCGGACTAGCGGGAGGACCTACGAGCAGTACTTC,CASSRTSGRTYEQYF
TRBJ2-7,TRBV12-3/TRBV12-4,.,TRBD1,15,TGTGCCAGCAGTATAAACAGGGGGAACCACTACGAGCAGTACTTC,CASSINRGNHYEQYF
TRBJ1-6,TRBV7-2,.,.,19,TGTGCCAGCAGCTCCCCCCCGGCTTTGGGGGCTCCCTATAATTCACCCCTCCACTTT,CASSSPPALGAPYNSPLHF
TRBJ2-7,TRBV6-2/TRBV6-3,.,.,14,TGTGCCAGCAGTTACTTAACAGGGCTCAACGAGCAGTACTTC,CASSYLTGLNEQYF
TRBJ1-2,TRBV12-3/TRBV12-4,.,TRBD1,14,TGTGCCAGCAGTTTTGGGACAGGGAGGGGGGGCTACACCTTC,CASSFGTGRGGYTF
TRBJ2-5,TRBV29-1,few,TRBD1,13,TGCAGCGGCCGGACAGGCTACGGGGAGACCCAGTACTTC,CSGRTGYGETQYF
TRBJ2-4,TRBV7-2,.,.,14,TGTGCCAGCAGCTTAGTCCGGGGCGGAGGCATTCAGTACTTC,CASSLVRGGGIQYF
TRBJ1-5,TRBV7-8,.,TRBD1,17,TGTGCCAGCAGTTCCGATCAGGGGGCGGACGGCAATCAGCCCCAGCATTTT,CASSSDQGADGNQPQHF
TRBJ2-5,TRBV10-3,.,.,16,TGTGCCATCAGTGAGTCGGTAGGCCCCCCGCGAGAGACCCAGTACTTC,CAISESVGPPRETQYF
TRBJ2-3,TRBV7-9,many,TRBD2,15,TGTGCCAGCAGCATCGGGTCTAGCGGGGTAGATACGCAGTATTTT,CASSIGSSGVDTQYF
TRBJ2-1,TRBV7-2,.,TRBD2,14,TGTGCCAGCAGCTCTAGCGGGAGGTGGAATGAGCAGTTCTTC,CASSSSGRWNEQFF
TRBJ2-2,TRBV2,.,.,14,TGTGCCAGCAGTGTAGGGGTGAACACCGGGGAGCTGTTTTTT,CASSVGVNTGELFF
TRBJ1-6,TRBV9,few,.,15,TGTGCCAGCTCGGAGGACGGCGACTATAATTCACCCCTCCACTTT,CASSEDGDYNSPLHF
TRBJ1-1,TRBV27,.,TRBD1,13,TGTGCCAGCAAACCAGGGGGGGACACTGAAGCTTTCTTT,CASKPGGDTEAFF
TRBJ1-3,TRBV25-1,.,TRBD1,15,TGTGCCAGCAGTGAATTCGACAGGGCCGGAAACACCATATATTTT,CASSEFDRAGNTIYF
TRBJ1-1,TRBV4-1,.,.,16,TGCGCCAGCAGCCAAGATGGTTATAGGGAAGACACTGAAGCTTTCTTT,CASSQDGYREDTEAFF
TRBJ1-5,TRBV20-1,few,TRBD1,17,TGCAGTGCTAGAGCTTTCGGACAGGGGGTTGGCAATCAGCCCCAGCATTTT,CSARAFGQGVGNQPQHF
TRBJ2-1,TRBV7-2,few,.,15,TGTGCCAGCAGCCCCGACGTCGGGACCTACAATGAGCAGTTCTTC,CASSPDVGTYNEQFF
TRBJ1-2,TRBV6-5,.,.,12,TGTGCCACAACGAGAGCTAACTATGGCTACACCTTC,CATTRANYGYTF
TRBJ2-1,TRBV24-1,few,.,15,TGTGCCACCAGTGACGGCCAGGCCCCCTACAATGAGCAGTTCTTC,CATSDGQAPYNEQFF
TRBJ1-1,TRBV4-1,many,.,13,TGCGCCAGCAGCCAGCGGGGGGAGACTGAAGCTTTCTTT,CASSQRGETEAFF
TRBJ2-1,TRBV12-3/TRBV12-4,few,TRBD2,14,TGTGCCAGCCGGGGGGGGGTCTCCCACAATGAGCAGTTCTTC,CASRGGVSHNEQFF
TRBJ2-5,TRBV29-1,.,TRBD1,14,TGCAGCTCTTCCCAATCGACAGGGGGGGAGACCCAGTACTTC,CSSSQSTGGETQYF
TRBJ2-7,TRBV2,many,.,14,TGTGCCAGCAGGGACACTTCGTTAACCTACGAGCAGTACTTC,CASRDTSLTYEQYF
TRBJ1-2,TRBV4-2,.,.,16,TGTGCCAGCAGCCAAGATAGGGCAGAATGGAACTATGGCTACACCTTC,CASSQDRAEWNYGYTF
TRBJ2-1,TRBV4-1,.,.,16,TGCGCCAGCAGCCAAGATCTGGGCATAGACTACAATGAGCAGTTCTTC,CASSQDLGIDYNEQFF
TRBJ2-6,TRBV25-1,few,TRBD2,16,TGTGCCAGCAGTGCACGGGGGGGCTCTGGGGCCAACGTCCTGACTTTC,CASSARGGSGANVLTF
TRBJ1-2,TRBV6-6,.,.,14,TGTGCCAGCACCTCAGGGCACACCAACTATGGCTACACCTTC,CASTSGHTNYGYTF
TRBJ1-1,TRBV12-3/TRBV12-4,.,TRBD1,14,TGTGCCAGCAGATTGACAGGGGTCAGCACTGAAGCTTTCTTT,CASRLTGVSTEAFF
TRBJ2-7,TRBV5-1,few,TRBD1,16,TGCGCCAGCAGCTTGGTAGGGGACAGGGTGTCCTACGAGCAGTACTTC,CASSLVGDRVSYEQYF
TRBJ2-1,TRBV3-1,.,.,14,TGTGCCAGCAGCCAAGCAGGGGCGGGCAATGAGCAGTTCTTC,CASSQAGAGNEQFF
TRBJ1-5,TRBV12-3/TRBV12-4,.,.,16,TGTGCCAGCAGTTTTGAGGCGGCATTGAGCAATCAGCCCCAGCATTTT,CASSFEAALSNQPQHF
TRBJ1-1,TRBV29-1,few,.,12,TGCAGCGTTGACGACAGGAACACTGAAGCTTTCTTT,CSVDDRNTEAFF